This entry concerns a single T cell receptor (beta chain). Time point: pre-sensitization, week 0. Treatment specified: therapeutic diphenylcyclopropenone sensitization with weekly scalp DPC. From the RACE reads, TCRdb called clonotypes with MiXCR, one entry per CDR3 protein. The sample yields 350,000 to 450,000 distinct CDR3 sequences, 4.5% to 5.5% seen once. This sample stems from a study of human T cells and chemical hapten exposure. CDR1 SNHLY and CDR2 FYNNEI come from the germline V gene. The V and J ends lost 2 bases and 4 bases respectively, with 4 bases between them. The CDR3 has 12 residues. The receptor's source is a woman aged 50 to 60 with alopecia areata. Some clones in this sample may be carry-over from other donors' samples. This specimen was whole blood, taken in connection with sensitization to the hapten diphenylcyclopropenone (DPC). V and J are TRBV2 and TRBJ2-3, with D hard to call. CDR3 in DNA: TGTGCCAGCAGTGAACTTCCAGATACGCAGTATTTT. Its translation is CASSELPDTQYF.